Described below is a single TCR beta chain sequence and its context. Its antigen specificity is not known. No much larger clone is present one base from it, and per-base qualities are unavailable. This sample stems from a study of beta chain features in type 1 diabetes (dated by TCRdb to the late 2010s). Background for the entire study: Mean age, gender distribution, total cell number and subset yield were not different between patients and healthy donors. Across all samples, 107,917,701 sorted cells were examined, and cell number per subset correlated strongly with RNA yield. In the study, TCRB repertoires of sorted circulating CD4+ T cell subsets from recently diagnosed type 1 diabetes patients were compared with those of matched healthy donors. Regulatory and stem cell-like memory subsets were isolated from only 8 patients and roughly 8 healthy donors, whereas naive and central memory subsets came from all 30 or so donors.

The High Capacity cDNA Reverse Transcription Kit was used to reverse transcribe all of the isolated RNA, meaning that expressed TCRB transcripts were what got sequenced. Naive, central memory and regulatory T cell samples underwent deep immunoSEQ sequencing, averaging approximately 3.5 million total reads per sample. After sorted cells were lysed in RLT buffer, RNA was extracted with DNase-treated RNeasy Micro or Mini kits, with the choice depending on cell number. To prevent cross-contamination, every cell subset was processed on its own, while patient and healthy donor samples were processed together. The immunoSEQ multiplex PCR was used to amplify TCRB sequences from cDNA, generating 87-bp fragments that spanned the CDR3 region. The amplicons were sequenced using the Illumina HiSeq platform. As for the original processing: Synthetic template baselines were used to correct PCR bias computationally, reads within Hamming distance 2 were collapsed together, and singletons that could not be merged were discarded. Reads were aligned to IMGT to assign V, D and J genes, CDR3 length, and insertions or deletions at six rearrangement sites. Within each subset, clonotype counts were normalized to the number of sorted cells before true diversity and Gini coefficients were calculated with the tcR R package. The overlap coefficient, calculated on TCRB nucleotide sequences, was used to quantify repertoire sharing. Out-of-frame TCRB sequences from naive cells were analyzed to stand in for the pre-selection repertoire. Sourced from immuneACCESS, this table was stored by TCRdb with only in-frame sequences that have V and J called. A share of the clones is absent; for the studies checked, an unresolved V gene accounts for under half, and the remainder has no known explanation. V and J calls and clone size follow that table, whereas D and trimming were derived from the DNA. Within this sample are about 300,000 clones, with roughly 12% of them counted one time only. Clones ranked in the top ten supply roughly 0.015% of the sample.

From the cysteine up to the phenylalanine, the CDR3 has a length of 12 residues. Just CDR3 DNA is preserved here, 36 bases in frame from base 1. From V the trimming removes 2 bases and from J it removes 12 bases, while the gene matches leave 9 bases of the junction unaccounted for. CDR1 and CDR2 are read off the germline V gene (reference sequence) as GTSNPN and SVGIG. From each donor, a single peripheral blood sample of 90 to 150 mL on average was drawn into heparinised tubes. Naive, central memory, regulatory and stem cell-like memory CD4+ T cells were sorted on a BD FACSAria II using a panel including CD45RO, CCR7, CD25, CD127, CD95 and CD27. A purity above 95% was achieved for all sorted populations. PBMCs were isolated right away by Lymphoprep density gradient centrifugation and were stained directly, without culture. So that batch effects would be minimized, each experiment stained and sorted samples in pairs, pairing one healthy donor with one patient.

Overall study results and their limits: PCR might favor shorter templates, but patient and control samples were amplified and corrected together, so any skew would affect both groups equally. Because cDNA was sequenced instead of genomic DNA, activated cells with high expression could be over-represented, although the groups did not differ in activation or CD3 levels. A moderate but significant shortening of TCRB CDR3 length was observed in type 1 diabetes patients in all four CD4+ subsets. HLA sub-analyses involved small numbers of individuals, so any influence of HLA type on TCRB rearrangement remained unresolved. Naive, central memory and regulatory TCRB repertoires appeared to be more alike among patients than among healthy donors. At VDJ recombination sites, type 1 diabetes patients had fewer insertions and more deleted nucleotides, which implies abnormalities in thymic rearrangement.

The sequenced sample was naive CD4+ T cells from blood. This sample's cell subset or site label indicates: true naive CD4+ T cells. The chain joins TRBV30 to TRBJ1-1, with 7 central nucleotides matching TRBD1. This sequence was found in a young woman with type 1 diabetes. This receptor carries the CDR3 CAWSRAGGRTFF. DNA sequence: TGTGCCTGGAGTCGGGCAGGGGGTCGAACTTTCTTT. Outside the CDR3, residues come from the reference TRBV30 and TRBJ1-1 proteins, so the full variable domain is: SQTIHQWPATLVQPVGSPLSLECTVEGTSNPNLYWYRQAAGRGLQLLFYSVGIGQISSEVPQNLSASRPQDRQFILSSKKLLLSDSGFYLCAWSRAGGRTFFGQGTRLTVV.